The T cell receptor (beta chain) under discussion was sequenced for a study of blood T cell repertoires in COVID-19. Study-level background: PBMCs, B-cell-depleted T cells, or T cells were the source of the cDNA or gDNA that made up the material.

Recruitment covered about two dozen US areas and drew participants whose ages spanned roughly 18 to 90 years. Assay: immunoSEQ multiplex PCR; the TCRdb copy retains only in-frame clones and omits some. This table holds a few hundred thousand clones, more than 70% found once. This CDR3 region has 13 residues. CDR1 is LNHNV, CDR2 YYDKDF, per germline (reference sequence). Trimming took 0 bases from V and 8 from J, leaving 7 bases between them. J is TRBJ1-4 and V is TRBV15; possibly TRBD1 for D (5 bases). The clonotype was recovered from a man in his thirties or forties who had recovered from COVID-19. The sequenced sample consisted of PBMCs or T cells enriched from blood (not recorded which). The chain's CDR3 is CATSRETEEKLFF. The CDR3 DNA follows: TGTGCCACCAGCAGAGAGACAGAAGAAAAACTGTTTTTT.